These 26 T cell receptor beta chains were all obtained from the same sample, sequenced in a study of beta chain features in type 1 diabetes. Reverse transcribing all isolated RNA meant expressed TCRB transcripts were sequenced. Sequencing was performed with immunoSEQ multiplex PCR; in TCRdb, only in-frame clones are kept and a portion is missing. The table includes under 350,000 clones, roughly 8% detected once. Source material: central memory CD4+ T cells from blood. These receptors were obtained from a woman aged 18 to 35 in good health.

The V gene is TRBV7-8, the J gene TRBJ2-2; perhaps D is TRBD1 or TRBD2 (5 bases each). V gave up 4 bases and J gave up 0 bases, with 12 bases separating them. Looked up from germline, CDR1 is SGHVS and CDR2 is FQNEAQ. CDR3 size: 16 residues. The CDR3 region is CASSSTGRSNTGELFF. As DNA, the CDR3 is TGTGCCAGCAGCTCCACGGGACGCTCGAACACCGGGGAGCTGTTTTTT.

This clone has only a few counts. Written as DNA, the CDR3 is TGCGCCAGCAGCCTAGGACAGGGCACCGGGGCTTTCTTT. Protein: CASSLGQGTGAFF. This chain connects TRBV5-1 to TRBJ1-1; 8 nucleotides align to TRBD1. The CDR3 is made up of 13 amino acids. CDR1 SGHRS and CDR2 YFSETQ come from the germline V gene. With 4 bases clipped from V and 11 bases from J, the junction kept 10 bases outside the gene matches. The full variable domain, completed using reference TRBV5-1 and TRBJ1-1, is KAGVTQTPRYLIKTRGQQVTLSCSPISGHRSVSWYQQTPGQGLQFLFEYFSETQRNKGNFPGRFSGRQFSNSRSEMNVSTLELGDSALYLCASSLGQGTGAFFGQGTRLTVV.

On this clone: A junction boundary mismatches the germline segment, possibly from a read error. The chain joins TRBV7-7 to TRBJ2-3, with D uncertain. The CDR3 has 15 amino acids. CDR1 is SSHAT, CDR2 FNYEAQ, per germline (reference sequence). CDR3 amino acids: CASSPLSIRTDTQYF. CDR3 nucleotides: TGTGCTAGCAGCCCACTGTCTATACGGACAGATACGCAGTATTTT.

The chain recombines TRBV9 with TRBJ2-5; a possible D gene is TRBD1 (6 bases). This CDR3 comprises 15 residues. Trimming pared 2 bases from V and 2 bases from J, leaving 13 bases between. Germline V gene lookup returns CDR1 SGDLS and CDR2 YYNGEE. CDR3 nucleotide sequence: TGTGCCAGCAGCGTGACTCAGGGGCCTCAAGAGACCCAGTACTTC. Amino acids: CASSVTQGPQETQYF.

The chain employs TRBV11-3 and TRBJ1-5; 12 bases line up with TRBD1. After removal of 4 bases from V and 4 bases from J, the junction contained 11 bases not matched to a gene. Germline loops: CDR1 SGHNT, CDR2 YENEEA. The CDR3 loop spans 18 amino acids. The CDR3 is CASSSCWDRGRMNQPQHF. Written as DNA, the CDR3 is TGTGCCAGCAGCTCTTGCTGGGACAGGGGGCGTATGAATCAGCCCCAGCATTTT.

This clone was seen a few times. The gene calls are TRBV11-2 and TRBJ2-7; D ambiguous. This CDR3 has 16 residues. V was cut by 5 bases and J by 0 bases, with 17 bases left in between. Germline V lookup: CDR1 SGHAT, CDR2 FQNNGV. CDR3 sequence (DNA): TGTGCCAGCAGCCTAAGTGGGCCTAGGAGCTCCTACGAGCAGTACGTC. This encodes CASSLSGPRSSYEQYV.

The chain recombines TRBV15 with TRBJ2-7, with 9 bases aligning to TRBD2. V trimming: 0 bases; J trimming: 3 bases; junction bases outside the gene matches: 9. CDR1 is LNHNV, CDR2 YYDKDF, per germline (reference sequence). The CDR3 totals 17 residues. CDR3 amino acids: CATSRDSVRLAVYEQYF. DNA of the CDR3: TGTGCCACCAGCAGAGATTCGGTTCGACTAGCGGTCTACGAGCAGTACTTC.

This clone was seen more than once but under ten times. CDR3 region: CASSPQQRDYGYTF. The CDR3 DNA reads TGCGCCAGCAGCCCCCAACAACGGGACTATGGCTACACCTTC. The chain recombines TRBV4-1 with TRBJ1-2; D unresolved. Germline CDR1 is MGHRA and CDR2 is YSYEKL. The CDR3 is 14 amino acids. Trimming stripped 4 bases from V and 3 bases from J, with 12 bases between.

This chain links TRBV7-2 with TRBJ2-5, with 14 bases matching TRBD2. There are 17 residues in the CDR3. Germline V CDR1 and CDR2: SGHTA, FQGNSA. V lost 5 bases and J lost 1; bases outside the gene matches: 6. The CDR3 sequence: CASSPGLAGGTQETQYF. The CDR3 bases are TGTGCCAGCAGCCCAGGACTAGCGGGGGGAACCCAAGAGACCCAGTACTTC.

The chain combines TRBV6-1 with TRBJ2-6, with 9 bases matching TRBD1. Losses at the gene ends were 6 bases for V and 12 bases for J; bases not matched to a gene: 6. In germline, CDR1 is MNHNS, CDR2 SASEGT. This CDR3 is built from 13 residues. The CDR3 DNA is TGTGCCAGCAGACAGGGGGCCGGCTCCGTCCTGACTTTC. It is translated as CASRQGAGSVLTF.

The CDR3 loop reads CASSQVAGQGNTIYF. The CDR3 nucleotides read TGTGCCAGCAGCCAAGTGGCAGGACAGGGAAACACCATATATTTT. The chain couples TRBV4-2 to TRBJ1-3; D perhaps matches TRBD1 (6 bases). The CDR3 spans 15 residues. Germline loops: CDR1 LGHNA, CDR2 YNFKEQ. Deletions cut 1 base from V and 4 bases from J, with 11 bases between.

This clone has more than one count but fewer than ten. The chain has TRBV29-1 and TRBJ1-2; D is unresolved. V dropped 4 bases and J dropped 4 bases, with 16 bases sitting between them. The CDR3 runs 14 residues. Germline assignment: CDR1 SQVTM and CDR2 ANQGSEA. The CDR3 sequence is CSVVRAALGYGYTF. The CDR3 DNA reads as TGCAGCGTTGTCCGTGCGGCCCTCGGCTATGGCTACACCTTC.

This clone was seen at least ten times. The chain links TRBV5-6 to TRBJ2-1; D not resolved. With 4 bases removed from V and 6 bases from J, the gap between germline ends came to 8 bases. The length of the CDR3 is 12 residues. Looked up from germline, CDR1 is SGHDT and CDR2 is YYEEEE. The CDR3 loop reads CASSNGFNEQFF. CDR3 in DNA: TGTGCCAGCAGCAACGGTTTCAATGAGCAGTTCTTC. Together with reference TRBV5-6 and TRBJ2-1, the CDR3 gives the full variable domain: DAGVTQSPTHLIKTRGQQVTLRCSPKSGHDTVSWYQQALGQGPQFIFQYYEEEERQRGNFPDRFSGHQFPNYSSELNVNALLLGDSALYLCASSNGFNEQFFGPGTRLTVL.

Concerning this clone: A much larger clone differs by one base, so this may be a read error. The chain couples TRBV4-3 to TRBJ2-2; a possible D gene is TRBD1 (6 bases). CDR1 is LGHNA and CDR2 is YSLEER in the germline V gene. CDR3 size: 16 residues. The CDR3 bases are TGCGCCAGCAGCCAGACAACAGGGTCGAACACCAGGGAGCTGTTTTTT. Amino acids: CASSQTTGSNTRELFF.

Many counts were recorded for this clone. The genes are TRBV2 and TRBJ2-2, with 9 bases that match TRBD1. V trimming: 5 bases; J trimming: 5 bases; junction bases outside the gene matches: 3. The germline CDR1 and CDR2 sequences are SNHLY and FYNNEI. The length of the CDR3 is 14 residues. CDR3 sequence (DNA): TGTGCCAGCAGTTGGGACAGGGAAACCGGGGAGCTGTTTTTT. Amino acid sequence: CASSWDRETGELFF.

This clone has only a few counts. This rearrangement joins TRBV4-2 to TRBJ1-6, with TRBD1 identical over 7 bases. With 0 bases clipped from V and 10 bases from J, the junction kept 15 bases outside the gene matches. Germline V gene lookup returns CDR1 LGHNA and CDR2 YNFKEQ. There are 18 residues in the CDR3. DNA for the CDR3: TGTGCCAGCAGCCAAGATCCCCCCAAAAGACAGGGAGGATCACCCCTCCACTTT. Amino acid sequence: CASSQDPPKRQGGSPLHF.

This clone was seen only a few times. The chain employs TRBV2 and TRBJ2-5, with unresolved D. The V gene's germline CDR1 is SNHLY and CDR2 FYNNEI. Between the trimmed V and J ends, which lost 4 bases and 0 bases, there was a span of 6 bases. The CDR3 sequence is 13 residues long. CDR3 nucleotide sequence: TGTGCCAGCAGTGTACAGCACCAAGAGACCCAGTACTTC. Translated, it gives CASSVQHQETQYF.

This chain connects TRBV2 to TRBJ2-1; the match to TRBD2 covers 8 bases. V was pared by 10 bases and J by 0 bases, with 5 bases of the junction left unmatched. This CDR3 comprises 14 residues. Germline V gene sequence: CDR1 SNHLY, CDR2 FYNNEI. CDR3 amino acids: CATTSGSSYNEQFF. The CDR3 bases are TGTGCCACAACTAGCGGAAGCTCCTACAATGAGCAGTTCTTC.

This chain links TRBV2 with TRBJ2-2; D unresolved. V gave up 7 bases and J gave up 2 bases, with 8 bases separating them. Germline V gene data show CDR1 as SNHLY and CDR2 as FYNNEI. The CDR3 runs 13 residues. The CDR3 coding sequence is TGTGCCAGCAAGGTCGCAAACACCGGGGAGCTGTTTTTT. Protein product: CASKVANTGELFF.

A few counts support this clone. The chain employs TRBV18 and TRBJ1-4, with a possible D match to TRBD1 (5 bases). This CDR3 region has 16 residues. Germline V gene sequence: CDR1 KGHSH, CDR2 LQKENI. Deletions cut 5 bases from V and 5 bases from J, with 18 bases between. The CDR3 coding sequence is TGTGCCAGCTCAACACGGCCTCCGGGACGGAATGAAAAACTGTTTTTT. Encoded protein: CASSTRPPGRNEKLFF.

This chain uses TRBV5-6 with TRBJ2-3; 8 bases are a match to TRBD2. From germline, CDR1 is SGHDT and CDR2 YYEEEE. The CDR3 has 15 residues. The J segment lost 5 bases and the V segment lost 2 bases, leaving 7 bases of the junction unmatched. In DNA form, the CDR3 reads TGTGCCAGCAGCTTAAGGCGGGGGGCAGGAGATACGCAGTATTTT. Amino acids: CASSLRRGAGDTQYF.

This clone was detected many times. Other DNA sequences in this specimen translate into the identical CDR3. The chain recombines TRBV18 with TRBJ2-7; no reliable D call. Germline CDR1 reads KGHSH; CDR2 reads LQKENI. The CDR3 totals 13 residues. The V end was cut by 3 bases, the J end by 3 bases, with 9 bases between. This chain's CDR3 is CASSPGRSYEQYF. In DNA, the CDR3 is TGTGCCAGCTCACCGGGCAGAAGCTACGAGCAGTACTTC.

This clone was observed a few times. The chain is built from TRBV27 and TRBJ2-2; unclear D gene. CDR1 is MNHEY and CDR2 is SMNVEV in the germline V gene (reference sequence). Between the trimmed V and J ends, which lost 8 bases and 4 bases, there was a span of 5 bases. The CDR3 extends over 11 amino acids. CDR3: CASGFTGELFF. CDR3 coding DNA: TGTGCCAGCGGCTTCACCGGGGAGCTGTTTTTT.

This clone has just a few counts. The chain couples TRBV7-9 to TRBJ2-6; perhaps TRBD2 as D (6 bases). Germline CDR1 and CDR2: SEHNR and FQNEAQ (reference sequence). V was trimmed by 2 bases and J by 2 bases, leaving 13 bases between them. The CDR3 spans 17 residues. The CDR3 nucleotides read TGTGCCAGCAGCTTACGTACGGGGGTGGCTGGGGCCAACGTCCTGACTTTC. Translation gives CASSLRTGVAGANVLTF.

Many counts were recorded for this clone. This rearrangement joins TRBV10-3 to TRBJ1-2; 8 bases map to TRBD1. V trimming: 2 bases; J trimming: 6 bases; junction bases outside the gene matches: 5. Germline CDR1 is ENHRY and CDR2 is SYGVKD. This CDR3 region has 14 residues. The CDR3 DNA is TGTGCCATCAGTGAGCGACAGGGGATAAATGGCTACACCTTC. It encodes CAISERQGINGYTF.

This clone was picked up many times. The chain uses TRBV11-2 and TRBJ2-7; D is unclear. The germline V and J ends were trimmed by 0 bases and 2 bases, with 5 bases remaining between them. The CDR3 has 13 residues. Germline lookup yields CDR1 SGHAT and CDR2 FQNNGV. The CDR3 DNA follows: TGTGCCAGCAGCTTAGAGGCAGCCTACGAGCAGTACGTC. Translating gives CASSLEAAYEQYV.